This TCR beta chain appears in the sequencing data of a study of immune evolution from preneoplasia to lung adenocarcinoma. Generated by immunoSEQ multiplex PCR, the TCRdb table keeps only in-frame clones and is missing some. This sample yields several thousand clones, of which roughly 81% are seen a single time; roughly 5.5% belongs to the top ten. Material: FFPE invasive lung adenocarcinoma tissue. The receptors here all came from a person in their fifties with lung adenocarcinoma.

The rearrangement uses TRBV11-2 and TRBJ2-1; no reliable D call. Germline assignment: CDR1 SGHAT and CDR2 FQNNGV. The CDR3 covers 12 residues. Trimming left V 3 bases short and J 7 bases short, with 7 bases between. CDR3 protein: CASSFSNNEQFF. As DNA, the CDR3 is TGTGCCAGCAGCTTTAGCAATAATGAGCAGTTCTTC.